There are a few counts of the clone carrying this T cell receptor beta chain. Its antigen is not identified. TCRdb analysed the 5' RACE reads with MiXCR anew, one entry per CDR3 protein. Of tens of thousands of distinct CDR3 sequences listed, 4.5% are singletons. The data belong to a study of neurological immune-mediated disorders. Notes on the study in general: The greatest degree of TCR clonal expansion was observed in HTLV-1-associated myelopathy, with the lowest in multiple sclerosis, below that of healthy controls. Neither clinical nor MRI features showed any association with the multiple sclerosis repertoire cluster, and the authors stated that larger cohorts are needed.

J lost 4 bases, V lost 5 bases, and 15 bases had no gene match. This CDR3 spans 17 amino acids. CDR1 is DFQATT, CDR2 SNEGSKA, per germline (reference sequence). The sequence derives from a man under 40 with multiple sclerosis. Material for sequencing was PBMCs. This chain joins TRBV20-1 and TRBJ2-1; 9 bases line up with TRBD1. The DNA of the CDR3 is TGCAGTGCTGCAGGAATCTCGGGGGACAGGGCTTACAATGAGCAGTTCTTC. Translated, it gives CSAAGISGDRAYNEQFF.